Below are 11 T cell receptor beta chains sequenced from a single sample in a study of shared clonotypes between healthy human individuals. Some clones are missing from TCRdb's copy, which holds only in-frame ones; the method was immunoSEQ multiplex PCR. This table has some 480,000 clones, 79% appearing once. The sample consisted of PBMCs. Source of these receptors: a woman in her 40s in good health. Some clones in this sample may be carry-over from other donors' samples.

The chain couples TRBV25-1 to TRBJ2-2; D remains unclear. V lost 2 bases, J lost 6 bases, and 7 bases lay in between. Germline CDR1 MGHDK, CDR2 SYGVNS. The CDR3 runs 13 residues. CDR3 residues: CASSELNSGELFF. The CDR3 DNA reads TGTGCCAGCAGTGAACTGAATTCCGGGGAGCTGTTTTTT. The full variable domain, its missing parts supplied by reference TRBV25-1 and TRBJ2-2, is EADIYQTPRYLVIGTGKKITLECSQTMGHDKMYWYQQDPGMELHLIHYSYGVNSTEKGDLSSESTVSRIRTEHFPLTLESARPSHTSQYLCASSELNSGELFFGEGSRLTVL.

The J gene is TRBJ2-5, the V gene TRBV7-2; 9 nucleotides align to TRBD1. Germline trimming cut 1 base from V and 5 bases from J; bases unmatched to any gene: 5. The CDR3 covers 15 residues. Germline assignment: CDR1 SGHTA and CDR2 FQGNSA. The DNA for the CDR3 is TGTGCCAGCAGCTTAGGGGGACAGGGAGGCGAGACCCAGTACTTC. It codes for CASSLGGQGGETQYF.

This clone was counted a few times. The rearrangement uses TRBV10-1 and TRBJ2-3, with TRBD2 identical over 10 bases. This CDR3 comprises 15 residues. V shed 3 bases, J shed 3 bases, and the junction held 3 bases outside the gene matches. CDR1 is WNHNN and CDR2 is SYGVQD in the germline V gene (reference sequence). In DNA, the CDR3 is TGCGCCAGCAGTGATCCGACTAGCGGGACAGATACGCAGTATTTT. Protein product: CASSDPTSGTDTQYF.

The CDR3, as DNA: TGTGCCAGCAGCCAAGACTGGAGCCCTCTCCAGTACTTC. This sequence encodes CASSQDWSPLQYF. The chain carries TRBV4-2 and TRBJ2-5; D gene ambiguous. The germline V and J ends were trimmed by 0 bases and 10 bases, with 12 bases remaining between them. The germline V gene encodes CDR1 LGHNA and CDR2 YNFKEQ. CDR3 size: 13 residues.

V and J are TRBV30 and TRBJ2-7, with a weak D call TRBD2 (5 bases). The V and J ends lost 4 bases and 4 bases respectively, with 8 bases between them. Germline lookup yields CDR1 GTSNPN and CDR2 SVGIG (reference sequence). CDR3 length: 11 residues. The CDR3 reads CAWKTGYEQYF. CDR3 DNA sequence: TGTGCCTGGAAGACGGGATACGAGCAGTACTTC.

The rearrangement joins TRBV11-3 to TRBJ1-1; 7 nucleotides match TRBD1. J lost 11 bases, V lost 1 base, and 7 bases had no gene match. This CDR3 spans 13 amino acids. Looked up from germline, CDR1 is SGHNT and CDR2 is YENEEA. The CDR3: CASSLGAGGRAFF. The DNA of the CDR3 is TGTGCCAGCAGCTTAGGAGCAGGGGGTCGGGCTTTCTTT.

For the CDR3, the DNA is TGTGCCACCAGCGTGGGAAACACTGAAGCTTTCTTT. The encoded protein is CATSVGNTEAFF. The J gene is TRBJ1-1, the V gene TRBV15; D unresolved. Germline lookup yields CDR1 LNHNV and CDR2 YYDKDF (reference sequence). The CDR3 has 12 residues. Trimming took off 5 bases at V and 2 bases at J, with 6 bases between the two ends. The variable domain in full, with the rest retrieved from reference TRBV15 and TRBJ1-1, is DAMVIQNPRYQVTQFGKPVTLSCSQTLNHNVMYWYQQKSSQAPKLLFHYYDKDFNNEADTPDNFQSRRPNTSFCFLDIRSPGLGDTAMYLCATSVGNTEAFFGQGTRLTVV.

The chain is built from TRBV18 and TRBJ2-1; the match to TRBD1 covers 9 bases. CDR1 is KGHSH, CDR2 LQKENI, per germline. With 1 base clipped from V and 4 bases from J, the junction kept 5 bases outside the gene matches. There are 16 residues in the CDR3. CDR3 amino acids: CASSPRGTGLYNEQFF. CDR3 coding DNA: TGTGCCAGCTCACCACGCGGGACAGGGTTATACAATGAGCAGTTCTTC.

This clone has only one observation. Other DNA variants within this sample encode the same CDR3. The chain links TRBV10-3 to TRBJ1-2; D ambiguous. CDR1 is ENHRY, CDR2 SYGVKD, per germline. V was pared by 2 bases and J by 2 bases, with 15 bases between. The CDR3 has 16 residues. CDR3 amino acids: CAISEPQARANYGYTF. The CDR3 DNA reads as TGTGCCATCAGTGAGCCCCAAGCTAGGGCCAACTATGGCTACACCTTC.

This clone was recorded once. This chain links TRBV27 with TRBJ2-2; D might be TRBD1 (5 bases). The V end was cut by 3 bases, the J end by 5 bases, with 13 bases between. The CDR3 contains 15 residues. Germline assignment: CDR1 MNHEY and CDR2 SMNVEV (reference sequence). The CDR3 sequence is CASSFSGLRTGELFF. The CDR3 nucleotides are TGTGCCAGCAGTTTCTCAGGGTTGAGGACCGGGGAGCTGTTTTTT.

The sample holds one count of this clone. CDR3 sequence reads: CASSLGQVSVNTEAFF. The CDR3 DNA reads TGTGCCAGCAGCTTAGGACAGGTATCAGTGAACACTGAAGCTTTCTTT. This chain links TRBV28 with TRBJ1-1, with 7 bases matching TRBD1. The germline CDR1 and CDR2 sequences are MDHEN and SYDVKM. The CDR3 contains 16 residues. With V trimmed by 6 bases and J by 0 bases, 10 bases remained unmatched.